This is a list of T cell receptor beta chains from one sample in a study of cytomegalovirus exposure and HLA in healthy donors. Sequencing used immunoSEQ multiplex PCR; TCRdb keeps in-frame clones, though not all of them. The sample consists of some 190,000 clones, more than 70% of them appearing once. Sequencing was done on a sample of PBMCs. The receptor set was obtained from a man in his forties or fifties in good health and CMV-seropositive. Each CDR3 is given with its conserved first and last residue. A D gene is named only where the DNA matches it firmly. A clone size is listed for some rows: how often the clone was seen (once, few, many), or a class if it is expanded.

D,V,J,size,DNA,CDR3
NA,TRBV9,TRBJ1-2,NA,TGTGCCAGCAGCGACCAATTGATCCCGGTTGGCTACACCTTC,CASSDQLIPVGYTF
TRBD1,TRBV5-6,TRBJ1-2,once,TGTGCCAGCAGCTACCGGGACAGGGAATCTTGGGGCTACACCTTC,CASSYRDRESWGYTF
TRBD1,TRBV5-1,TRBJ2-3,NA,TGCGCCAGCAGCTTGTCCGACAGGGCCACAGATACGCAGTATTTT,CASSLSDRATDTQYF
NA,TRBV25-1,TRBJ1-2,NA,TGTGCCAGCAGTGTGACTGGGTCTTACAGGAATGGCTACACCTTC,CASSVTGSYRNGYTF
NA,TRBV4-2,TRBJ2-5,once,TGTGCCAGCAGCCAAGTGGGGACTGGAAGGGAGACCCAGTACTTC,CASSQVGTGRETQYF
NA,TRBV5-1,TRBJ2-1,NA,TGCGCCAGCAGCTTCCGAGGGCAGGGGCTATTTCAAGAGCAGTTCTTC,CASSFRGQGLFQEQFF
NA,TRBV6-5,TRBJ2-3,once,TGTGCCAGCTCTCCGGGGCGGGACACAGATACGCAGTATTTT,CASSPGRDTDTQYF
TRBD1,TRBV7-9,TRBJ2-3,NA,TGTGCCAGCAGCTTAGCGCAGGGGGCGTCTGGCACAGATACGCAGTATTTT,CASSLAQGASGTDTQYF
TRBD1,TRBV25-1,TRBJ1-2,once,TGTGCCAGCAGTGAGGCAGGGGGCGCGAGGGGCTATGGCTACACCTTC,CASSEAGGARGYGYTF
TRBD2,TRBV19,TRBJ2-7,NA,TGTGCCAGTAGCCCCCCCGGCGGGGGAGAGCAGTACTTC,CASSPPGGGEQYF
TRBD2,TRBV7-8,TRBJ2-2,NA,TGTGCCAGCAGCTTATGGACTAGCGGGGGTCCTAGGGAGCTGTTTTTT,CASSLWTSGGPRELFF
NA,TRBV7-9,TRBJ1-1,NA,TGTGCCAGCAGCTTCGGTGACACGTTGAACACTGAAGCTTTCTTT,CASSFGDTLNTEAFF
NA,TRBV10-2,TRBJ2-3,few,TGCGCCAGCAGTGAGCTAGATACGCAGTATTTT,CASSELDTQYF
NA,TRBV11-2,TRBJ2-1,NA,TGTGCCAGCAGCTCACTCTTCGCGGGATACAATGAGCAGTTCTTC,CASSSLFAGYNEQFF
NA,TRBV28,TRBJ2-7,NA,TGTGCCAGCAGTTTATTGGGCTACGAGCAGTACTTC,CASSLLGYEQYF
TRBD1,TRBV27,TRBJ1-2,few,TGTGCCAGCAGTAGTGGGGGACAGAGCTATGGCTACACCTTC,CASSSGGQSYGYTF